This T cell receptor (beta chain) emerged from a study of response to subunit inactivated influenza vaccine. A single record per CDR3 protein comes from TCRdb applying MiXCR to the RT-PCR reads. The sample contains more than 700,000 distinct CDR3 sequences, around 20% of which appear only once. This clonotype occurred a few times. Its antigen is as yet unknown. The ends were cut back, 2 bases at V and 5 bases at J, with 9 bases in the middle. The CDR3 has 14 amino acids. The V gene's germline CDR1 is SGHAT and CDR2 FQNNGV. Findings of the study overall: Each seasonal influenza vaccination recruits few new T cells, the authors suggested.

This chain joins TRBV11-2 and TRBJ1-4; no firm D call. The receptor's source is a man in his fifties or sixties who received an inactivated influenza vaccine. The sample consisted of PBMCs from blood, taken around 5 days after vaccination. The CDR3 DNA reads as TGTGCCAGCAGCTTAACGAGAGGGAATGAAAAACTGTTTTTT. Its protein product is CASSLTRGNEKLFF.